This TCR beta chain was documented in a study of post-analysis software for immune sequencing data (dated by TCRdb to about 2015). Notes on the research overall: The recorded disease courses included relapsing-remitting, secondary progressive and progressive-relapsing multiple sclerosis, and some patients had no subtype annotation. The patient repertoires were compared against 11 previously published healthy control repertoires obtained from donors aged roughly 6 to 26 years. A subset of samples was prepared in parallel using single-end sample barcoding, then pooled and co-amplified after Illumina adapter ligation.

Libraries were constructed by PCR. Sequenced on an Illumina HiSeq 2500. Unique molecular identifiers were incorporated into TCR beta cDNA libraries to reduce PCR and sequencing biases. Around 500,000 cDNA molecules were obtained for every 1 to 10 million input T cells, so each molecule roughly corresponded to one T cell. The patient libraries were prepared and sequenced with the same protocol used for the earlier healthy control dataset. Within a given batch, samples were prepared together, multiplexed and sequenced on the same HiSeq lane. The study's processing was this. MIGEC handled the raw barcoded reads, throwing out single-read molecular identifier groups before consensus assembly and CDR3 extraction. VDJtools was used for post-analysis of the clonotype tables, with diversity normalized by down-sampling every dataset to the smallest sample size. Repertoire overlap clustering matched CDR3 amino acid but not nucleotide sequences to correct batch-related cross-sample contamination. TCRdb reran the public reads through fastp at Q25 and MiXCR, keeping productive beta chains. Entries that share a CDR3 protein sequence are merged under the most common genes and DNA. The authors' filters were not applied to this entry. The sample records approximately 570,000 distinct CDR3 sequences, roughly two fifths of which are singletons. The ten largest clones capture around 1.7% of the sample.

Broad study findings and their caveats: Significantly higher frequencies in patients than in controls were found for roughly 5 TRBV segments, including TRBV5-6, TRBV5-1 and TRBV20-1. Multiple sclerosis patients had significantly lower normalized Chao1 diversity than controls, a result that suggests substantial peripheral T-cell clonal expansion. Direct clustering with F measure revealed strong co-clustering of samples prepared in the same batch, which led to a batch-effect correction. The multiple sclerosis patient group was slightly younger than the control group.

The table lists this clonotype with many counts. Its antigen is still unknown. Base-call qualities are not available, and no considerably larger clone is one nucleotide away. To demonstrate the VDJtools post-analysis software, TCR beta repertoires were profiled from the peripheral blood of 10 to 15 young patients with multiple sclerosis. The multiple sclerosis patients were children and adolescents ranging in age from about 6 to 17 years. Counted from cysteine to phenylalanine, this CDR3 has 12 amino acids. The only DNA kept is the CDR3, 36 bases in frame from the first base. Trimming costs V 10 bases and J 0 bases, and their ends lie 10 bases apart. CDR1 and CDR2, per the germline V gene, are ENHRY and SYGVKD.

Sequencing used blood. The sequence was obtained from a girl under 18 with multiple sclerosis. The chain was built from TRBV10-3 and TRBJ2-7; the D gene cannot be resolved reliably. The CDR3 in this case is CATLTYSYEQYF. The sequenced DNA is TGTGCCACCTTGACTTACTCCTACGAGCAGTACTTC.